The table lists the clone carrying this TCR beta chain with many counts. The germline V gene encodes CDR1 LNHDA and CDR2 SQIVND (reference sequence). The CDR3 has 14 amino acids. Trimming cost V 9 bases and J 2 bases, with 11 bases left between them. These data belong to a study of tumor-infiltrating lymphocytes in oesophageal squamous cell carcinoma. A single record per CDR3 protein comes from TCRdb applying MiXCR to the PCR reads. Here the sample spans about 22,000 distinct CDR3 sequences, under 45% being singletons. The sequence came from a male donor with esophageal squamous cell carcinoma. Sequenced input: esophageal tumor tissue. This sequence joins TRBV19 and TRBJ2-6; D is ambiguous. The CDR3: CASRVLAGANVLTF. Here the CDR3 DNA reads TGTGCCAGCCGGGTATTGGCTGGGGCCAACGTCCTGACTTTC.